This T cell receptor beta chain was identified in a study of cytomegalovirus exposure and HLA in healthy donors. Both 60 Vbeta primers and 13 Jbeta primers went into the PCR. Profiled with immunoSEQ multiplex PCR; TCRdb holds only in-frame clones, not every one. The sample shows some 200,000 clones, around 80% of them seen only once. V gave up 4 bases and J gave up 3 bases; unmatched junction bases: 4. Germline assignment: CDR1 MNHEY and CDR2 SMNVEV (reference sequence). CDR3 length: 17 residues. General study results and limits: Researchers catalogued 150 or so TCR beta chains as cytomegalovirus-associated.

A word on this clone: The antigen is undetermined.

The chain has TRBV27 and TRBJ2-3; 16 nucleotides align to TRBD2. Sequenced input: PBMCs. This TCR came from a boy between 2 and 10 years old in good health and CMV-seronegative. CDR3 loop: CASSSGLAGGPTDTQYF. CDR3 sequence (DNA): TGTGCCAGCAGTTCGGGACTAGCGGGAGGGCCTACAGATACGCAGTATTTT.